Listed below are T cell receptor beta chains from one sample, sequenced in a study of identifying expanded T cells in peripheral blood. Using immunoSEQ multiplex PCR, the repertoire was profiled, and TCRdb retains in-frame clones only, with some absent. The sample lists fewer than 130,000 clones, around 88% occurring once. Sequences were obtained from blood. These receptors originate from a person aged 18 to 70 in good health. Each CDR3 is given with its conserved first and last residue. The order of the fields is V gene, clone size, D gene, J gene, CDR3 DNA, CDR3 protein. A D gene is named only where the DNA matches it firmly. The size entry is marked missing in some rows and otherwise reads once, few, many or a size class.

TRBV6-6	-	-	TRBJ2-5	TGTGCCAGCAGTCCCCGGGCCGTCCCGGAGACCCAGTACTTC	CASSPRAVPETQYF
TRBV15	-	TRBD2	TRBJ2-3	TGTGCCACCAGCAGAGGATTAGCGGGGGAAGATACGCAGTATTTT	CATSRGLAGEDTQYF
TRBV7-2	once	-	TRBJ1-1	TGTGCCAGCAGCTTTAGCCCCTCGGCTGAAGCTTTCTTT	CASSFSPSAEAFF
TRBV4-2	once	-	TRBJ2-7	TGTGCCAGCAGCCAAGATCACATTGGCGAGCAGTACTTC	CASSQDHIGEQYF
TRBV7-8	-	-	TRBJ2-5	TGTGCCAGCAGCTCTCCCTGGGACCGACAGTACCAAGAGACCCAGTACTTC	CASSSPWDRQYQETQYF
TRBV2	-	-	TRBJ2-3	TGTGCCAGCAGTGCTCCGGGGCCCGGGAGCACAGATACGCAGTATTTT	CASSAPGPGSTDTQYF
TRBV4-1	-	-	TRBJ2-2	TGCGCCAGCAGCCCCCGGTTAACCGGGGAGCTGTTTTTT	CASSPRLTGELFF
TRBV7-2	-	-	TRBJ2-5	TGTGCCAGCAGCCTTTCGGCGGCGGGGGCCGGGGGAGAGACCCAGTACTTC	CASSLSAAGAGGETQYF
TRBV5-1	-	-	TRBJ2-1	TGCGCCAGCAGCTTGCGGGGGACCTACAATGAGCAGTTCTTC	CASSLRGTYNEQFF
TRBV7-9	-	-	TRBJ1-2	TGTGCCAGCAGCTCCCACGCCGCACCGGGAGGCTACACCTTC	CASSSHAAPGGYTF
TRBV11-2	-	TRBD1	TRBJ2-6	TGTGCCAGCAGCTTTCTCCCAGGGGGCTCTGGGGCCAACGTCCTGACTTTC	CASSFLPGGSGANVLTF
TRBV11-1	-	-	TRBJ2-5	TGTGCCAGCAGCTTAAAGTATGGCGGGGTAGGGACCCAGTACTTC	CASSLKYGGVGTQYF
TRBV28	-	-	TRBJ2-3	TGTGCCAGCACCCCTGTTGGGGCCACAGATACGCAGTATTTT	CASTPVGATDTQYF
TRBV7-2	-	TRBD2	TRBJ2-2	TGTGCCAGCAGCCCTCAACTAGCGTGGGGGGTCGGGGAGCTGTTTTTT	CASSPQLAWGVGELFF
TRBV6-1	-	TRBD1	TRBJ1-4	TGTGCCAGCAGTGAAGCGGGGACAGGGGTCGCGTTAGTATCGAAACTGTTTTTT	CASSEAGTGVALVSKLFF
TRBV7-2	-	-	TRBJ2-2	TGTGCCAGCAGCTTTTTAGGCAGGGTGGGCACCGGGGAGCTGTTTTTT	CASSFLGRVGTGELFF
TRBV7-7	-	-	TRBJ1-3	TGTGCCAGCAGCCCCTACCAGGGGTCCTCTGGAAACACCATATATTTT	CASSPYQGSSGNTIYF
TRBV6-5	-	-	TRBJ1-6	TGTGCCAGCAGTTCCGTTGGACCCCTCCACTTT	CASSSVGPLHF
TRBV5-1	few	-	TRBJ2-7	TGCGCCAGCAGGCGAGAAGAGCAGTACGGGCAGTACTTC	CASRREEQYGQYF
TRBV7-9	-	-	TRBJ1-1	TGTGCCAGCAGCTTATACTTAGGGGGGCAGCGCGCTGAAGCTTTCTTT	CASSLYLGGQRAEAFF
TRBV11-2	-	-	TRBJ2-5	TGTGCCAGCAGCCACAACGAGGGGGGGGCTCGGGAGACCCAGTACTTC	CASSHNEGGARETQYF
TRBV28	-	-	TRBJ2-7	TGTGCCAGCAGTCCCCACGGACATGGCAACGAGCAGTACTTC	CASSPHGHGNEQYF
TRBV6-6	-	TRBD1	TRBJ2-7	TGTGCCAGCAGTGGGACAGGGGGTTCTGTTTACGAGCAGTACTTC	CASSGTGGSVYEQYF
TRBV7-7	-	TRBD1	TRBJ2-5	TGTGCCAGCAGCTTAGGGACAGGGAATGGGGAGACCCAGTACTTC	CASSLGTGNGETQYF
TRBV13	-	TRBD2	TRBJ2-7	TGTGCCAGCAGCGGAATAGCGGGGGGGCCTTCTCGCGAGCAGTACTTC	CASSGIAGGPSREQYF
TRBV7-9	-	-	TRBJ1-4	TGTGCCAGCAGTAAAGGGGGGACTAATGAAAAACTGTTTTTT	CASSKGGTNEKLFF
TRBV18	-	-	TRBJ2-2	TGTGCCAGCTCAGGACCGGCGAACACCGGGGAGCTGTTTTTT	CASSGPANTGELFF
TRBV7-9	-	-	TRBJ2-5	TGTGCCAGCAGCGTCGAGACCCAGTACTTC	CASSVETQYF
TRBV6-6	-	TRBD1	TRBJ2-7	TGTGCCAGCAGTGATCGGGACAGGGTCAACGAGCAGTACTTC	CASSDRDRVNEQYF
TRBV6-5	-	-	TRBJ1-3	TGTGCCAGCAGTTCGGTTTCTGGAAACACCATATATTTT	CASSSVSGNTIYF
TRBV16	-	-	TRBJ1-1	TGTGCCAGCAGCCAACAGTGGGACACTGAAGCTTTCTTT	CASSQQWDTEAFF
TRBV19	-	-	TRBJ1-2	TGTGCCAGTAGTAGAGGGGCGCGGGGCTATGGCTACACCTTC	CASSRGARGYGYTF
TRBV10-3	-	-	TRBJ1-1	TGTGCCATCAGTACTGACGTGAGCACTGAAGCTTTCTTT	CAISTDVSTEAFF
TRBV6-1	-	-	TRBJ1-5	TGTGCCAGCAGTGAAGCCTGGCAGGGCGCTAATCAGCCCCAGCATTTT	CASSEAWQGANQPQHF
TRBV10-2	-	TRBD1	TRBJ1-1	TGCGCCAGCAGTGAGAGGGGAAGGACAGGGAACACTGAAGCTTTCTTT	CASSERGRTGNTEAFF
TRBV7-2	-	TRBD2	TRBJ2-7	TGTGCCAGCAGCTTAGCGCCGGGACTAGCGGGGGGATGGGGATACGAGCAGTACTTC	CASSLAPGLAGGWGYEQYF
TRBV27	few	TRBD1	TRBJ1-6	TGTGCCAGCAGTTTCCTGTCCGGGACAGGGTATTCACCCCTCCACTTT	CASSFLSGTGYSPLHF
TRBV15	once	TRBD1	TRBJ1-1	TGTGCCACCAGCAGATCCCGGGGACAGGGGAACACTGAAGCTTTCTTT	CATSRSRGQGNTEAFF
TRBV7-8	-	-	TRBJ2-7	TGTGCCAGCAGCTTAGTGGGTTACTCCGGACAGCAGTACTTC	CASSLVGYSGQQYF
TRBV28	-	-	TRBJ2-4	TGTGCCAGCAGCGAGCGGAAAAACATTCAGTACTTC	CASSERKNIQYF
TRBV7-9	-	TRBD1	TRBJ1-1	TGTGCCAGCAGCTTAACAGGGGGTACTGAAGCTTTCTTT	CASSLTGGTEAFF
TRBV28	once	TRBD1	TRBJ2-7	TGTGCCAGCAGGTTGCCGGGACAGGGGTATGGAGAGCAGTACTTC	CASRLPGQGYGEQYF
TRBV7-2	-	TRBD1	TRBJ1-1	TGTGCCAGCAGTTCCGGGACAGCCGGTGAAGCTTTCTTT	CASSSGTAGEAFF
TRBV5-1	few	-	TRBJ2-7	TGCGCCAGCAGCTTTACGACGGTCGACAGTGTCAGTAGCTACGAGCAGTACTTC	CASSFTTVDSVSSYEQYF
TRBV5-4	-	-	TRBJ2-1	TGTGCCAGCAGCTTACATGAGGACCCGAGGAAGGGTGAGCAGTTCTTC	CASSLHEDPRKGEQFF
TRBV7-8	few	-	TRBJ1-4	TGTGCCAGCAGCCTCGGGACACAGGAAAAACTGTTTTTT	CASSLGTQEKLFF
TRBV19	-	-	TRBJ1-5	TGTACCAGTAGGGGTGTGGGGGCAAGCAATCAGCCCCAGCATTTT	CTSRGVGASNQPQHF
TRBV10-2	-	-	TRBJ2-7	TGCGCCAGCAGCGCCGGGACAAGCTACGAGCAGTACTTC	CASSAGTSYEQYF
TRBV19	-	TRBD2	TRBJ2-5	TGTGCCAGCAGGCGGGGGGGCAGGAACCAAGAGACCCAGTACTTC	CASRRGGRNQETQYF
TRBV6-5	few	-	TRBJ1-3	TGTGCCAGCACCCAACTGCGAGGTGGAAACACCATATATTTT	CASTQLRGGNTIYF
TRBV18	once	-	TRBJ2-5	TGTGCCAGCTCACCATCCCGGGACCAAGAGACCCAGTACTTC	CASSPSRDQETQYF
TRBV30	-	-	TRBJ2-7	TGTGCCTTTTCCCCGTTCCGCGGCGAGCAGTACTTC	CAFSPFRGEQYF
TRBV5-1	-	-	TRBJ2-3	TGCGCCAGCAGCTTGGACCATACGCAGTATTTT	CASSLDHTQYF
TRBV28	-	TRBD2	TRBJ2-1	TGTGCCAGCACCTTACTGGTTAGCGGGGGCCCTAGCTCCTACAATGAGCAGTTCTTC	CASTLLVSGGPSSYNEQFF
TRBV11-1	-	TRBD1	TRBJ1-6	TGTGCCAGCAGCTTATCGGGACAGGGTAATTCACCCCTCCACTTT	CASSLSGQGNSPLHF
TRBV28	few	TRBD1	TRBJ1-2	TGTGCCAGCAGGAGGACAGGGGCCGGATTAGGCTACACCTTC	CASRRTGAGLGYTF
TRBV2	-	TRBD1	TRBJ1-2	TGTGCCAGCAGAAGTACAGGGGGTAACTATGGCTACACCTTC	CASRSTGGNYGYTF
TRBV27	-	-	TRBJ1-5	TGTGCCAGCAGTTCTTATAGCAATCAGCCCCAGCATTTT	CASSSYSNQPQHF
TRBV27	-	TRBD2	TRBJ2-1	TGTGCCAGCAGTGGGGGGGTACAGAATGAGCAGTTCTTC	CASSGGVQNEQFF